This TCR beta chain is from a study of CD8 T cells in Susac syndrome. RNA totalling about 0.45 to 1 ug underwent reverse transcription with random hexamers. An immunoSEQ multiplex PCR amplified TCR beta CDR3 over 54 Vbeta and 13 Jbeta. TCRdb fed the immunoSEQ multiplex PCR reads into MiXCR, producing one record per CDR3 protein. The sample yields about 120,000 distinct CDR3 sequences, 96% seen once. The germline V and J ends were trimmed by 10 bases and 0 bases, with 7 bases remaining between them. CDR3 length equals 12 residues. V is TRBV12-3 or TRBV12-4 and J is TRBJ2-1; D is uncertain. Input material: CD4+ T cells from PBMCs. The TCR was taken from a human donor with Susac syndrome. CDR3 nucleotides: TGTGCCACCTCCAGCTCCTACAATGAGCAGTTCTTC. Its protein is CATSSSYNEQFF.